The 14 T cell receptor beta chains presented below share a single source sample, sequenced in a study of blood T cells in healthy people across ages. Sample-barcoded 5' priming and a J-beta primer mix drove a second PCR of roughly 6 to 12 cycles. TCRdb re-called the 5' RACE reads through MiXCR, storing one row per CDR3 protein. The sample has 1.5 million or so distinct CDR3 sequences; roughly 40% are singletons. Input material: blood. These receptor sequences come from a woman aged 18 to 35 in good health.

The chain combines TRBV18 with TRBJ1-1; D is perhaps TRBD1 (6 bases). Germline loops: CDR1 KGHSH, CDR2 LQKENI. Trimming took off 7 bases at V and 0 bases at J, with 9 bases between the two ends. The CDR3 totals 13 residues. The CDR3 DNA follows: TGTGCCAGCTTTCAGGGGTTGAACACTGAAGCTTTCTTT. Amino acids: CASFQGLNTEAFF.

This clonotype appeared once. This chain joins TRBV6-1 and TRBJ2-4; maybe TRBD1 (6 bases). From germline, CDR1 is MNHNS and CDR2 SASEGT. V lost 7 bases, J lost 4 bases, and 17 bases lay in between. This CDR3 comprises 15 residues. This CDR3 reads CASNSVGALKNIQYF. CDR3 DNA: TGTGCCAGCAACTCAGTGGGGGCCCTAAAAAACATTCAGTACTTC.

This clonotype was seen at least ten times. The rearrangement uses TRBV12-5 and TRBJ2-7; D possibly corresponds to TRBD1 (5 bases). The CDR3 has 12 residues. CDR1 is LGHNT, CDR2 FRNRAP, per germline. Trimming cost V 2 bases and J 3 bases, with 5 bases left between them. CDR3 in amino acids: CASGLTGYEQYF. The DNA for the CDR3 is TGTGCTAGTGGTTTGACAGGCTACGAGCAGTACTTC.

The CDR3 bases are TGTGCCAGCACCGACACCCATGAAAAACTGTTTTTT. It translates to CASTDTHEKLFF. The chain combines TRBV6-1 with TRBJ1-4; D is ambiguous. This CDR3 comprises 12 residues. V was trimmed by 7 bases and J by 6 bases, leaving 9 bases between them. Germline assignment: CDR1 MNHNS and CDR2 SASEGT.

This sequence joins TRBV5-1 and TRBJ2-3; D is perhaps TRBD2 (6 bases). Germline loops: CDR1 SGHRS, CDR2 YFSETQ. V was trimmed by 9 bases and J by 4 bases, leaving 15 bases between them. The CDR3 has 13 amino acids. CDR3 loop: CATSEGTSDTQYF. In nucleotides, the CDR3 is TGCGCCACCTCGGAGGGGACTTCAGATACGCAGTATTTT.

This clonotype was detected ten times or more. The rearrangement links TRBV12-3 or TRBV12-4 to TRBJ2-7; 7 positions match TRBD1. The V and J ends lost 5 bases and 2 bases, in that order; junction bases with no gene match: 6. The CDR3 consists of 14 residues. The DNA for the CDR3 is TGTGCCAGCAGTCTCCGACAGGGAACCTACGAGCAGTACTTC. Its translation is CASSLRQGTYEQYF.

The chain is built from TRBV28 and TRBJ2-7; TRBD1 might be the D (6 bases). The CDR3 sequence is 14 residues long. CDR1 is MDHEN, CDR2 SYDVKM, per germline. V was pared by 8 bases and J by 3 bases, with 17 bases between. The CDR3 coding sequence is TGTGCCAGCTTCACAGGGTCTATGGACTACGAGCAGTACTTC. Protein sequence: CASFTGSMDYEQYF.

The chain links TRBV13 to TRBJ2-7, with 7 bases aligning to TRBD2. V lost 7 bases to trimming and J lost 7 bases; unmatched junction nucleotides: 19. Germline lookup yields CDR1 PRHDT and CDR2 FYEKMQ (reference sequence). This CDR3 has 16 amino acids. Here the CDR3 DNA reads TGTGCCAGCACCCTGCTTAGGGCGGGAGATTTGGATGAGCAGTACTTC. This gives the protein CASTLLRAGDLDEQYF.

This clonotype was detected only a few times. The V gene is TRBV10-3, the J gene TRBJ2-3; a possible D gene is TRBD2 (6 bases). Germline V gene lookup returns CDR1 ENHRY and CDR2 SYGVKD. Deletions cut 10 bases from V and 6 bases from J, with 20 bases between. CDR3 length: 14 amino acids. The CDR3 loop reads CATGRGNTQDTQYF. CDR3 DNA: TGTGCCACCGGGCGGGGCAACACCCAGGATACGCAGTATTTT.

The chain links TRBV27 to TRBJ2-5, with D possibly being TRBD2 (6 bases). Germline V gene data show CDR1 as MNHEY and CDR2 as SMNVEV (reference sequence). This CDR3 is 14 amino acids long. Deletions cut 6 bases from V and 0 bases from J, with 11 bases between. CDR3 DNA: TGTGCCAGCAGCGCGGCGGGGTACCAAGAGACCCAGTACTTC. This sequence encodes CASSAAGYQETQYF.

There are a few counts of this clonotype. The rearrangement links TRBV7-2 to TRBJ2-5, with 9 bases that match TRBD2. Germline lookup yields CDR1 SGHTA and CDR2 FQGNSA. V lost 5 bases to trimming and J lost 5 bases; unmatched junction nucleotides: 12. The CDR3 extends over 16 amino acids. The DNA of the CDR3 is TGTGCCAGCAGCCAAAGTGCGCTAGCGGGAAGTGAGACCCAGTACTTC. Translation: CASSQSALAGSETQYF.

The CDR3 coding sequence is TGCGCCAGCAGCTTGGTTGGGGGGGAGCCCTACATTCAGTACTTC. It codes for CASSLVGGEPYIQYF. The V and J genes are TRBV5-1 and TRBJ2-7, with 7 positions matching TRBD2. Matching the DNA end better, TRBJ2-4 makes the J call doubtful. Germline V gene lookup returns CDR1 SGHRS and CDR2 YFSETQ. The CDR3 consists of 15 residues.

This clonotype was seen more than once but under ten times. The chain has TRBV7-9 and TRBJ2-3; 7 bases fit TRBD2. From germline, CDR1 is SEHNR and CDR2 FQNEAQ (reference sequence). The length of the CDR3 is 17 residues. After removal of 1 base from V and 2 bases from J, the junction contained 9 bases not matched to a gene. CDR3 DNA sequence: TGTGCCAGCAGCTTAGTTCATAACGGGGGGTCCACAGATACGCAGTATTTT. Translation: CASSLVHNGGSTDTQYF.

This clonotype was detected only a few times. The V call is TRBV12-3 or TRBV12-4, the J call TRBJ1-2, with D unresolved. V was cut by 3 bases and J by 12 bases, with 17 bases left in between. This CDR3 is built from 13 residues. In DNA form, the CDR3 reads TGTGCCAGCAGTTTGATGGCTCAACCGCTAGACACCTTC. It yields the protein CASSLMAQPLDTF.